Sequencing of this TCR beta chain was carried out in a study of cytomegalovirus exposure and HLA in healthy donors. In the study overall: The approximately 670 first-cohort repertoires and the 110 or so validation repertoires shared the same platform, a later analysis reported. Whole-study findings and limits: The study put under 200 TCR beta chains on its list as cytomegalovirus-associated. Most TCR sequences showed up rarely, but some public TCRs showed up in many donors.

V was cut by 3 bases and J by 2 bases, with 6 bases left in between. Germline-derived CDR1 and CDR2 are SGHRS and YFSETQ. This CDR3 is 13 amino acids long. The repertoire was sequenced with immunoSEQ multiplex PCR; TCRdb's copy has only in-frame clones and lacks some. The table includes some 71,000 clones, 85% to 95% detected once. A remark on this clone: As yet, its antigen is unknown.

The receptor's source is a woman under 30 in good health and CMV-seronegative. The sample taken for sequencing was PBMCs. V usage is TRBV5-1 and J usage is TRBJ1-5; D is uncertain. The CDR3 loop reads CASSSTGNQPQHF. The CDR3 region has the DNA TGCGCCAGCAGCTCCACGGGCAATCAGCCCCAGCATTTT.